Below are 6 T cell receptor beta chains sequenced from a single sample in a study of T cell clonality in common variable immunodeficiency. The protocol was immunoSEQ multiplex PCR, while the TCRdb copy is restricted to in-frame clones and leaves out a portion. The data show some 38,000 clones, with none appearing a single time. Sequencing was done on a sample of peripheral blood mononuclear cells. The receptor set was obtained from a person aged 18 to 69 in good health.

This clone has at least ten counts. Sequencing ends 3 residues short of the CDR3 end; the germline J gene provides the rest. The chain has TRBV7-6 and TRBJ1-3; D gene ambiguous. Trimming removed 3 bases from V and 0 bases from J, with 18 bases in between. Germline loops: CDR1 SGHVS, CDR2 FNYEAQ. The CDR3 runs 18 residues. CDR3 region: CASSFGWRSFSSGNTIYF. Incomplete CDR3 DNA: TGTGCCAGCAGCTTTGGATGGCGGTCCTTTAGCTCTGGAAACACC. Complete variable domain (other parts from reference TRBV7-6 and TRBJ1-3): GAGVSQSPRYKVTKRGQDVALRCDPISGHVSLYWYRQALGQGPEFLTYFNYEAQQDKSGLPNDRFSAERPEGSISTLTIQRTEQRDSAMYRCASSFGWRSFSSGNTIYFGEGSWLTVV.

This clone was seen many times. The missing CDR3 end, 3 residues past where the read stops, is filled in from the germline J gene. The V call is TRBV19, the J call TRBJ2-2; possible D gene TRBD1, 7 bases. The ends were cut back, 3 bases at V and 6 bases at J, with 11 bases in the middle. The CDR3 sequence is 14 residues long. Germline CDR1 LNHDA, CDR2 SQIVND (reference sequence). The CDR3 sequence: CASSIDREAGELFF. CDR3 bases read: TGTGCCAGTAGTATCGACAGGGAGGCCGGGGAG. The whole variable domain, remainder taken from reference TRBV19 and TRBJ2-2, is DGGITQSPKYLFRKEGQNVTLSCEQNLNHDAMYWYRQDPGQGLRLIYYSQIVNDFQKGDIAEGYSVSREKKESFPLTVTSAQKNPTAFYLCASSIDREAGELFFGEGSRLTVL.

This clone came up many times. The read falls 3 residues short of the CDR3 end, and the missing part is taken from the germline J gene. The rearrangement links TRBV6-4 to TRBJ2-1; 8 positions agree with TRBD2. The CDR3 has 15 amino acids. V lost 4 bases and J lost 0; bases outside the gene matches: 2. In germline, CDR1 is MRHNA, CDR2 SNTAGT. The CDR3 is CASSVSGNSYNEQFF. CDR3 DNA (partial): TGTGCCAGCAGTGTTAGCGGGAACTCCTACAATGAG.

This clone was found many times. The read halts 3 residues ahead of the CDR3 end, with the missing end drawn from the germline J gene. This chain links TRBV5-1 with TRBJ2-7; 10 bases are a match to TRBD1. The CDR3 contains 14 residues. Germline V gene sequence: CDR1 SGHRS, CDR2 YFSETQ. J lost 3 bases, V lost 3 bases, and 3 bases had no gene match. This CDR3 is CASSSGTGDYEQYF. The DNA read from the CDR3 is TGCGCCAGCAGCTCCGGGACAGGGGACTACGAG.

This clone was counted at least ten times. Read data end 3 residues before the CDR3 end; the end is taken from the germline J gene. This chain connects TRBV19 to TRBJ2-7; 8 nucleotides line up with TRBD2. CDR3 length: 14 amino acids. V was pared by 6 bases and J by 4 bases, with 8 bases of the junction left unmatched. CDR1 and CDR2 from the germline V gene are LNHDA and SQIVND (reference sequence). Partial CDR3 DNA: TGTGCCAGTAGCTCAGCGGGAGTTGGTTACGAG. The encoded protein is CASSSAGVGYE. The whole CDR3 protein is CASSSAGVGYEQYF.

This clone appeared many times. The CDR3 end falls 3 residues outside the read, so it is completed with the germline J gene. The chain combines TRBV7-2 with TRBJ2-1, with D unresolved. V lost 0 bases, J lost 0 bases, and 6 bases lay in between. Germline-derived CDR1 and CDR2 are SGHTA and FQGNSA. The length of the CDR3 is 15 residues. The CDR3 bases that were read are TGTGCCAGCAGCTTAGCGCAGAGCTCCTACAATGAG. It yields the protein CASSLAQSSYNE. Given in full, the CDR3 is CASSLAQSSYNEQFF.